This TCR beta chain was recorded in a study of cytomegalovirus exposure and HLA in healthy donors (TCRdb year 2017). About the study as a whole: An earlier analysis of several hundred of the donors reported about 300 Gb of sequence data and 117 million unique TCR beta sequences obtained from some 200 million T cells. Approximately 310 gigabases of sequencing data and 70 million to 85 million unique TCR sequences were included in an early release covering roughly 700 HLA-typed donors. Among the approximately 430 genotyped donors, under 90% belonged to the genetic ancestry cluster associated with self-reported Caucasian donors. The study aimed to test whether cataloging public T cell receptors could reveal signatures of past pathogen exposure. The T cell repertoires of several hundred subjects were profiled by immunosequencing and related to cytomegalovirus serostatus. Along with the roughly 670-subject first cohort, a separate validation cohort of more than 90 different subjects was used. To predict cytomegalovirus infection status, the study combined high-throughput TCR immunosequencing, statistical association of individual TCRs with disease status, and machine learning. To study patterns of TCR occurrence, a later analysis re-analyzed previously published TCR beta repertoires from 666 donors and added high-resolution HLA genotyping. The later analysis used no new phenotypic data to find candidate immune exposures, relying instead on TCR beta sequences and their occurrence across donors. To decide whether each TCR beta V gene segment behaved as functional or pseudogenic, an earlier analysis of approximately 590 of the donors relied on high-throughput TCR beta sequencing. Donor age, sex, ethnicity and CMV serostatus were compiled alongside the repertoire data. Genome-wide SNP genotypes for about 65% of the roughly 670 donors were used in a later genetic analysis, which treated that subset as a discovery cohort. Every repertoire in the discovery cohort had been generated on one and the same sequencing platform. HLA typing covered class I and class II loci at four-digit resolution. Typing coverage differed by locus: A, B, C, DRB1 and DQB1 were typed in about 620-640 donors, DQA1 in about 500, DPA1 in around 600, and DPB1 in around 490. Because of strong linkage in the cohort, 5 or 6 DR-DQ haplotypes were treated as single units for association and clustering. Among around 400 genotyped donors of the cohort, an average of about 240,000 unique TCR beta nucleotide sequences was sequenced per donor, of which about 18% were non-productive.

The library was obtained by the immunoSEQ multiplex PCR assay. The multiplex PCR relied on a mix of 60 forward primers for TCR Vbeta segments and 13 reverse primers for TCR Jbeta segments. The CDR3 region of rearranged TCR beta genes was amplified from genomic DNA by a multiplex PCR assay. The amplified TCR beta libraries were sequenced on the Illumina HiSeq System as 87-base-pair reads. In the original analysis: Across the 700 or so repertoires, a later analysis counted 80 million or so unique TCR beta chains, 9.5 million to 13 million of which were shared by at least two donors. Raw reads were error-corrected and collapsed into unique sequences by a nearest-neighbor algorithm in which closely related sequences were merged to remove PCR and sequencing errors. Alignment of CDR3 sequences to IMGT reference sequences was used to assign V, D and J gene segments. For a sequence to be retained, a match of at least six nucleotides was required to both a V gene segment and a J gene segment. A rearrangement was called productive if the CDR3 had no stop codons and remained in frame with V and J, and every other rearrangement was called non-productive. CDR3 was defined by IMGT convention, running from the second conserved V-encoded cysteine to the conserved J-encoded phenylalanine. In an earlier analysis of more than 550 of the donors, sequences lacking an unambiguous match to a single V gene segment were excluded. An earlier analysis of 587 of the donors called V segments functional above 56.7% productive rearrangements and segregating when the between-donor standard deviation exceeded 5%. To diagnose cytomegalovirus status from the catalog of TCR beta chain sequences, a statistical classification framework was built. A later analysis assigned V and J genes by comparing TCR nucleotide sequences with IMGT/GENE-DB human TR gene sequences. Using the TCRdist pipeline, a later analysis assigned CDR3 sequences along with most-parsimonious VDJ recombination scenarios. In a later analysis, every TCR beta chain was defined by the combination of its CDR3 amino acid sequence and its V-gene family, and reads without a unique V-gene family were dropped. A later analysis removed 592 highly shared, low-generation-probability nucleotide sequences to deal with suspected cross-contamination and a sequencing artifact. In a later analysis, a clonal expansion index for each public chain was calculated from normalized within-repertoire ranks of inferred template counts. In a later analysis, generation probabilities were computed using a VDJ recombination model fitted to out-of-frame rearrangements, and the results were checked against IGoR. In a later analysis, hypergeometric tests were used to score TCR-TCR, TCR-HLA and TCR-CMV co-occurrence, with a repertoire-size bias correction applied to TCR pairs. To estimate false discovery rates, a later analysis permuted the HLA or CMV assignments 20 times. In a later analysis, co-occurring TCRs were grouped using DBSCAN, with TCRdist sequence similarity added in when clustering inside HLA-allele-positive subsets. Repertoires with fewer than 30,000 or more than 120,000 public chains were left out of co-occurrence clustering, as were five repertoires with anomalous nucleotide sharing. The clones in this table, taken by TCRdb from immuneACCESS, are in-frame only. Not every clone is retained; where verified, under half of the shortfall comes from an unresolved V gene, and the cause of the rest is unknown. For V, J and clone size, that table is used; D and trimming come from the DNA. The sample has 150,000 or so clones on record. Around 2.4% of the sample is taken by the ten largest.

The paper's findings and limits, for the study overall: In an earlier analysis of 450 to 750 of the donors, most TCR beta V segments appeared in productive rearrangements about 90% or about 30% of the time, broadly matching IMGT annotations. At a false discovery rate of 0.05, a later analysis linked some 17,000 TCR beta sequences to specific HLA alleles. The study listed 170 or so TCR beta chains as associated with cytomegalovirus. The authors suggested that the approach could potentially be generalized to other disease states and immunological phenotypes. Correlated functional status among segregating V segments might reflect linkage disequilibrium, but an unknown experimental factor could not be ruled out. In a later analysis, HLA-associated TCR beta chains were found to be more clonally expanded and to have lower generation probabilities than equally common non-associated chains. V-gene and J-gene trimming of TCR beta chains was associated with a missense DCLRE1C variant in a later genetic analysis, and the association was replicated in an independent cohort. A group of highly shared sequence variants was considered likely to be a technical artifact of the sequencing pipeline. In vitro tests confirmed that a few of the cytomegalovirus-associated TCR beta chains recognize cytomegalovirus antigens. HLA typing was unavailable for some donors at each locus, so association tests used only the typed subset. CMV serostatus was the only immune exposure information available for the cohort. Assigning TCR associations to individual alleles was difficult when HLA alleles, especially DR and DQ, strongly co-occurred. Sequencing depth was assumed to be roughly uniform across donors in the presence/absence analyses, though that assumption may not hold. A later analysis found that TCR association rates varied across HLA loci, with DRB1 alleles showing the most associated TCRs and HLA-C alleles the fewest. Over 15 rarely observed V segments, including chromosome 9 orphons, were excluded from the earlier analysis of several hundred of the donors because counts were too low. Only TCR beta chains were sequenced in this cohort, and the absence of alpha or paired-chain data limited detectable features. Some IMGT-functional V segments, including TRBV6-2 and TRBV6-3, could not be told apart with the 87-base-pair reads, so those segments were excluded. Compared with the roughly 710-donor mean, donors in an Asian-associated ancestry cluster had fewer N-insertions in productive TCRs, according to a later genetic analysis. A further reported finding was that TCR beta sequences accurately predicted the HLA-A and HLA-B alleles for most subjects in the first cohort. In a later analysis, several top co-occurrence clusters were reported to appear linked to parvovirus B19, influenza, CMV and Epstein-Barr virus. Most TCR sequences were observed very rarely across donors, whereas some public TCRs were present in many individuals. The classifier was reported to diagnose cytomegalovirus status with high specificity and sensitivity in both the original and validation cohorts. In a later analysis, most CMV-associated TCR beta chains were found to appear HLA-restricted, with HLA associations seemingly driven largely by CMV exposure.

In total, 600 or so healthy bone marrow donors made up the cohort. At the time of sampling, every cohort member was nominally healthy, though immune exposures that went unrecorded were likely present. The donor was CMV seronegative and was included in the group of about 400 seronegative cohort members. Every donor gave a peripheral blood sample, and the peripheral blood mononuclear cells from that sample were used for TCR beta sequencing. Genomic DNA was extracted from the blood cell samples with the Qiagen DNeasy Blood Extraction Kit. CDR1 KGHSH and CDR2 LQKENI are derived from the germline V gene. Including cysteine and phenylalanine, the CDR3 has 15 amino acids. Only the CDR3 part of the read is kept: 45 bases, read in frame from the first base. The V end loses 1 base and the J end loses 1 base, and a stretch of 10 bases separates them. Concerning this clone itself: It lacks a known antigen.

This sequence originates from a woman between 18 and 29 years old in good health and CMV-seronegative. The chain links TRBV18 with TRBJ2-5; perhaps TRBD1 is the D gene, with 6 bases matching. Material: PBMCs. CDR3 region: CASSPRGQFQETQYF. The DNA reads TGTGCCAGCTCACCACGGGGACAATTCCAAGAGACCCAGTACTTC.